The entry below describes one T cell receptor beta chain. Its antigen is not known. Deletions cut 2 bases from V and 0 bases from J, with 17 bases between. The length of the CDR3 is 18 residues. Germline V gene data show CDR1 as SGHRS and CDR2 as YFSETQ. These data belong to a study of ipilimumab plus nivolumab after autologous stem cell transplantation. Study at large: A median of roughly 8 nivolumab and 5 ipilimumab doses were given. Study results and limitations: Authors suggest TCR repertoire, Treg phenotype and gut microbiota support further study.

Starting 14 to 28 days after autologous transplant, ipilimumab 1 mg/kg was given. Dosing: nivolumab 3 mg/kg IV, weeks 1, 4, 7, 10, then every two weeks to week 26. Generated by immunoSEQ multiplex PCR, the TCRdb table keeps only in-frame clones and is missing some. Among fewer than 30,000 clones listed, about 82% were seen once. The sequencing here drew on PBMCs, taken in a trial of ipilimumab plus nivolumab as post-transplant consolidation. The chain uses TRBV5-1 and TRBJ2-2; D may correspond to TRBD1 or TRBD2 (6 bases each). This receptor was taken from a male donor with diffuse large B-cell lymphoma. CDR3 loop: CASSLHLAGQTNTGELFF. DNA for the CDR3: TGCGCCAGCAGCTTACACCTGGCGGGACAAACGAACACCGGGGAGCTGTTTTTT.